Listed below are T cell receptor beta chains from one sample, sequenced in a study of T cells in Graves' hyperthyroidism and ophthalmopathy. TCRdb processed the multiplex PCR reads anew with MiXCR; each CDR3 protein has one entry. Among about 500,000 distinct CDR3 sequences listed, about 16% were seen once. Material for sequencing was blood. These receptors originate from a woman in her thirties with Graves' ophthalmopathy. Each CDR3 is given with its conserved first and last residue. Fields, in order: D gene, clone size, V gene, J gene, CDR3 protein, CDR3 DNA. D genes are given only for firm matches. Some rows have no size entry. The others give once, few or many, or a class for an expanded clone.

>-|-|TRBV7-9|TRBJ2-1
CASSLGWQYNEQFF
TGTGCCAGCAGCTTAGGCTGGCAGTACAATGAGCAGTTCTTC
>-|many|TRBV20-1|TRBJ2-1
CSASSDQDNEQFF
TGCAGTGCTAGTTCCGATCAGGACAATGAGCAGTTCTTC
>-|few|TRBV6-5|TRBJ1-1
CASSYMGATEAFF
TGTGCCAGCAGTTACATGGGAGCCACTGAAGCTTTCTTT
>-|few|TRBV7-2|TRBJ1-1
CASSLVGEGTTEAFF
TGTGCCAGCAGCTTAGTCGGGGAGGGAACCACTGAAGCTTTCTTT
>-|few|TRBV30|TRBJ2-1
CAWGPGNEQFF
TGTGCCTGGGGTCCTGGGAATGAGCAGTTCTTC
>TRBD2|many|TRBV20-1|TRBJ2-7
CSASGLAGRLGEQYF
TGCAGTGCTTCGGGACTAGCGGGACGATTGGGAGAGCAGTACTTC
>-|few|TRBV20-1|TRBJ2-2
CSARRTMGYSGELFF
TGCAGTGCCAGGAGGACCATGGGATACTCCGGGGAGCTGTTTTTT
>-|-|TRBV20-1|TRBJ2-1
CSARPVTGLSEEQFF
TGCAGTGCTAGACCTGTGACAGGACTCTCCGAGGAGCAGTTCTTC
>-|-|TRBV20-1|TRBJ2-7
CSASIWGSPLDEQYF
TGCAGTGCCTCAATTTGGGGCAGCCCCCTTGACGAGCAGTACTTC
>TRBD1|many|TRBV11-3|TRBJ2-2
CASSSGTGGFGELFF
TGTGCCAGCAGCTCCGGGACAGGGGGTTTCGGGGAGCTGTTTTTT
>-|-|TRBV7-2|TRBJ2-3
CASGPAGTMDDTQYF
TGTGCCAGCGGCCCAGCCGGGACCATGGACGATACGCAGTATTTT
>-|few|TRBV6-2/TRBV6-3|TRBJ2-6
CASSYHGPGANVLTF
TGTGCCAGCAGTTATCACGGGCCTGGGGCCAACGTCCTGACTTTC
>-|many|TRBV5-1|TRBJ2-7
CASSLSGDYYEQYF
TGCGCCAGCAGCTTGTCTGGCGATTACTACGAGCAGTACTTC
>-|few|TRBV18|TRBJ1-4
CASSPMSSPATNEKLFF
TGTGCCAGCTCACCTATGAGCAGCCCAGCAACTAATGAAAAACTGTTTTTT
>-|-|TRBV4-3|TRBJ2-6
CASSQAPPHFAGFDGANVLTF
TGCGCCAGCAGCCAAGCCCCACCCCATTTTGCGGGATTTGACGGGGCCAACGTCCTGACTTTC
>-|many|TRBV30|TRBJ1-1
CARGGNTEAFF
TGTGCCCGAGGGGGGAACACTGAAGCTTTCTTT
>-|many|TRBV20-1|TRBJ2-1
CSAREPNEQFF
TGCAGTGCTAGAGAACCCAATGAGCAGTTCTTC
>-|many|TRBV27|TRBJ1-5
CASSYDSRSNQPQHF
TGTGCCAGCAGCTACGACAGCCGCAGCAATCAGCCCCAGCATTTT
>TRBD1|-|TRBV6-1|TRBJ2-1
CASSHPQGEQANEQFF
TGTGCCAGCAGTCACCCCCAGGGGGAGCAGGCGAATGAGCAGTTCTTC
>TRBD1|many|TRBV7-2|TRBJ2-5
CASSLVLQGAQETQYF
TGTGCCAGCAGCTTAGTCCTACAGGGGGCACAAGAGACCCAGTACTTC
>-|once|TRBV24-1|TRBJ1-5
CATSEGRSNQPQHF
TGTGCCACCAGTGAAGGACGGAGCAATCAGCCCCAGCATTTT
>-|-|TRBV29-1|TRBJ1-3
CSARWGHSGNTIYF
TGCAGCGCTCGGTGGGGGCATTCTGGAAACACCATATATTTT
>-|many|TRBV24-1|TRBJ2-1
CATSDSRTVFYNEQFF
TGTGCCACCAGTGATTCCCGGACAGTTTTCTACAATGAGCAGTTCTTC
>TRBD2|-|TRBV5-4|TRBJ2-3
CASTRLAGDDADTQYF
TGTGCCAGCACCCGACTAGCGGGAGATGACGCAGATACGCAGTATTTT
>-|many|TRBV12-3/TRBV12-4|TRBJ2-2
CASSLAQTDANTGELFF
TGTGCCAGCAGTTTAGCCCAGACAGACGCGAACACCGGGGAGCTGTTTTTT
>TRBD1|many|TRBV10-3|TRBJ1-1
CAISESSGKGANTEAFF
TGTGCCATCAGTGAGTCGTCGGGGAAGGGGGCAAACACTGAAGCTTTCTTT
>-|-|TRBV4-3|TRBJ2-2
CASSQERVAANTGELFF
TGCGCCAGCAGCCAAGAAAGGGTGGCAGCGAACACCGGGGAGCTGTTTTTT
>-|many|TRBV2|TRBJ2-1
CASWEERAEDEQFF
TGTGCCAGCTGGGAAGAGCGGGCGGAGGATGAGCAGTTCTTC
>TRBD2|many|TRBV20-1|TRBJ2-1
CSAPPSGSGLNEQFF
TGCAGTGCTCCCCCTAGCGGGAGCGGGCTAAATGAGCAGTTCTTC
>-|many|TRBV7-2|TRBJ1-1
CASSLWLNTEAFF
TGTGCCAGCAGTTTGTGGCTAAACACTGAAGCTTTCTTT
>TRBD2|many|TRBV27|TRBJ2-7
CASSWAGGREQYF
TGTGCCAGCAGTTGGGCGGGGGGTCGCGAGCAGTACTTC